The 3 T cell receptor beta chains given below trace back to one sample, sequenced in a study of blood T cell repertoires in COVID-19. Generated by immunoSEQ multiplex PCR, the TCRdb table keeps only in-frame clones and is missing some. The sample yields 430,000 or so clones, around 89% seen once. Input material: PBMCs or T cells enriched from blood (not recorded which). These receptors originate from a woman in her thirties or forties who had recovered from COVID-19.

This chain links TRBV7-2 with TRBJ2-5; possible D gene TRBD2, 7 bases. The CDR3 runs to 16 residues. From germline, CDR1 is SGHTA and CDR2 FQGNSA. Between the trimmed V and J ends, which lost 1 base and 4 bases, there was a span of 16 bases. CDR3 sequence (DNA): TGTGCCAGCAGCTTAGTGGGCGGGAGAGGGGGAGAGACCCAGTACTTC. Amino acids: CASSLVGGRGGETQYF.

The J gene is TRBJ1-1, the V gene TRBV29-1; no clear D gene. The CDR3 totals 15 residues. The germline V gene encodes CDR1 SQVTM and CDR2 ANQGSEA. Deletions cut 7 bases from V and 0 bases from J, with 18 bases between. This CDR3 reads CSAAARLSMNTEAFF. The CDR3, as DNA: TGCAGCGCCGCAGCCCGACTGAGCATGAACACTGAAGCTTTCTTT.

This chain connects TRBV5-4 to TRBJ2-2; tentative D call: TRBD2 (6 bases). The ends were cut back, 5 bases at V and 3 bases at J, with 11 bases in the middle. Germline CDR1 is SGHNT and CDR2 is YYREEE (reference sequence). The CDR3 has 14 amino acids. CDR3 residues: CASSLGGDTGELFF. DNA of the CDR3: TGTGCCAGCAGTCTGGGGGGAGACACCGGGGAGCTGTTTTTT.